This T cell receptor beta chain was identified in a study of blood T cell repertoires in COVID-19. Overall study context: PBMCs, B-cell-depleted T cells, or T cells were the source of the cDNA or gDNA that made up the material.

Authors' processing steps: Cell counts per sample came from amplifying reference gene primers. Repertoires were generated with immunoSEQ multiplex PCR, while TCRdb's copy carries only in-frame clones and drops some. The V and J calls and clone size come from that table; D and trimming were worked out from the DNA. Counted here are roughly 280,000 clones, roughly 86% occurring once; the ten biggest clones make up 1.5% to 2%. Grouping used clinical history reported by participants in a survey and questionnaire. Resolution of symptoms, clearance, or two negative PCRs was present in recovered Cohort 3 donors. The sequencing input was PBMCs or T cells enriched from blood (not recorded which). The TCR originated in a woman in her sixties who had recovered from COVID-19.

CDR3 in amino acids: CASSLSGRNYGYTF. In DNA form, the CDR3 reads TGTGCCAGCAGTTTATCCGGGAGAAACTATGGCTACACCTTC. The J gene is TRBJ1-2, the V gene TRBV28; the D is unclear. This CDR3 contains 14 residues. Trimming removed 1 base at V and 2 bases at J, with 8 bases between. Germline assignment: CDR1 MDHEN and CDR2 SYDVKM.